This T cell receptor beta chain is drawn from a study of T-cell memory formation after mild COVID-19. This clonotype was recorded many times. Germline loops: CDR1 KGHDR, CDR2 SFDVKD. The trim removed 7 bases at V and 3 bases at J, leaving 3 bases unmatched. The CDR3 is 14 residues long. TCRdb re-called the 5' RACE reads with MiXCR, one entry per CDR3 protein. The repertoire holds 300,000 to 400,000 distinct CDR3 sequences, with about a sixth as singletons. This TCR derives from a man aged 18 to 29 who had mild COVID-19 (a few samples of this study predate the infection). Cell type and time point are not known. Sequencing was done on a sample of PBMCs or a T cell subset sorted from them (not recorded which). The chain links TRBV24-1 to TRBJ2-1; 9 nucleotides match TRBD1. DNA for the CDR3: TGTGCCACCAGGACAGGGGGTAACTACAATGAGCAGTTCTTC. Encoded protein: CATRTGGNYNEQFF.